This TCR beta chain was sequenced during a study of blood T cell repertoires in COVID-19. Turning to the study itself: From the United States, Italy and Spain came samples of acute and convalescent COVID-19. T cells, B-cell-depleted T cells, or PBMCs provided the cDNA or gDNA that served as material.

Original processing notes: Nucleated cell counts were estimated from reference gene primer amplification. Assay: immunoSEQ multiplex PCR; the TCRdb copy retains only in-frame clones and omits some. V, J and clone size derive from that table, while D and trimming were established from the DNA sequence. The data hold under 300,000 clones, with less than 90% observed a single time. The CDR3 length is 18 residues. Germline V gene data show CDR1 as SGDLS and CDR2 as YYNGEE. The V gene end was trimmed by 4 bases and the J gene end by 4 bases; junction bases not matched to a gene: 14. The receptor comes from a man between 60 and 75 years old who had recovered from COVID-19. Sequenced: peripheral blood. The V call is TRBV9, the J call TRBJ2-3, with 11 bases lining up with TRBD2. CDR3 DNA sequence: TGTGCCAGCAGCCCAGCCCCCTTAGCGGGGGGGCAGGCAGATACGCAGTATTTT. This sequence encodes CASSPAPLAGGQADTQYF. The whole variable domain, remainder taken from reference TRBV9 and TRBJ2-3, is DSGVTQTPKHLITATGQRVTLRCSPRSGDLSVYWYQQSLDQGLQFLIQYYNGEERAKGNILERFSAQQFPDLHSELNLSSLELGDSALYFCASSPAPLAGGQADTQYFGPGTRLTVL.